A single sample is the source of the 31 T cell receptor beta chains below, sequenced in a study of shared clonotypes between healthy human individuals. The method was immunoSEQ multiplex PCR; TCRdb's version includes in-frame clones alone and lacks a portion of them. The top ten hold about 0.06% of the sample, which has approximately 530,000 clones, roughly 95% seen once. Specimen: naive CD4+ T cells sorted from blood. This sample's subset: CD45RA+ positively selected. Receptor source: a woman aged 30 to 39 in good health.

The chain has TRBV9 and TRBJ2-2; the D is unclear. V was trimmed by 0 bases and J by 5 bases, leaving 2 bases between them. Germline V lookup: CDR1 SGDLS, CDR2 YYNGEE. The CDR3 length is 12 residues. The CDR3 nucleotides read TGTGCCAGCAGCGTAGGAACCGGGGAGCTGTTTTTT. This translates into CASSVGTGELFF.

This clone has just one count. The chain links TRBV5-1 to TRBJ2-1; TRBD2 aligns across 14 bases. The CDR3 consists of 16 residues. Germline CDR1 and CDR2: SGHRS and YFSETQ. Trimming cost V 0 bases and J 8 bases; bases outside gene matches: 4. Here the CDR3 reads CASSLGLAGGRHEQFF. CDR3 nucleotide sequence: TGCGCCAGCAGCTTGGGACTAGCGGGAGGGCGGCATGAGCAGTTCTTC.

V usage is TRBV9 and J usage is TRBJ1-5; possibly TRBD1 for D (6 bases). The germline CDR1 and CDR2 sequences are SGDLS and YYNGEE. The CDR3 runs to 14 residues. Trimming pared 7 bases from V and 4 bases from J, leaving 15 bases between. Here the CDR3 DNA reads TGTGCCAGCGCCCCAGGGGTCGGGAATCAGCCCCAGCATTTT. Its protein is CASAPGVGNQPQHF.

Here the CDR3 reads CATSRDGAGGYTF. The CDR3 DNA follows: TGTGCCACCAGCAGAGATGGCGCGGGGGGCTACACCTTC. J is TRBJ1-2 and V is TRBV15, with D uncertain. Trimming took 0 bases from V and 8 from J, leaving 10 bases between them. Germline V gives CDR1 LNHNV, CDR2 YYDKDF (reference sequence). The length of the CDR3 is 13 residues.

The chain combines TRBV10-1 with TRBJ2-1; D is undetermined. Germline V gene data show CDR1 as WNHNN and CDR2 as SYGVQD (reference sequence). V was cut by 8 bases and J by 12 bases, with 11 bases left in between. The CDR3 extends over 10 amino acids. As DNA, the CDR3 is TGCGCCAGCCCCTGGGATTTGCAGTTCTTC. Translated, it gives CASPWDLQFF.

The rearrangement links TRBV4-2 to TRBJ2-7; TRBD2 matches 8 bases. This CDR3 region has 15 residues. V shed 4 bases, J shed 5 bases, and the junction held 10 bases outside the gene matches. Germline V CDR1 and CDR2: LGHNA, YNFKEQ. CDR3 coding DNA: TGTGCCAGCAGCCCCCCACCCGCGGGAGGCCACGAGCAGTACTTC. Protein product: CASSPPPAGGHEQYF.

The V call is TRBV6-8, the J call TRBJ1-1, with D unresolved. The CDR3 consists of 15 residues. CDR1 is MNHGY, CDR2 SAAAGT, per germline. The germline V and J ends were trimmed by 5 bases and 5 bases, with 18 bases remaining between them. The CDR3 is CASSKHGPTPTEAFF. CDR3 nucleotides: TGTGCCAGCAGTAAACATGGACCGACCCCGACTGAAGCTTTCTTT.

The chain has TRBV28 and TRBJ2-7, with D perhaps TRBD1 (6 bases). Trimming took off 4 bases at V and 5 bases at J, with 6 bases between the two ends. The CDR3 totals 11 residues. Germline-derived CDR1 and CDR2 are MDHEN and SYDVKM. CDR3 bases: TGTGCCAGCAGTTGGACAGACGAGCAGTACTTC. Residues: CASSWTDEQYF.

This clone occurred a few times. This chain joins TRBV18 and TRBJ1-2, with unresolved D. Looked up from germline, CDR1 is KGHSH and CDR2 is LQKENI. The V end was cut by 3 bases, the J end by 3 bases, with 14 bases between. The CDR3 covers 15 residues. The CDR3 coding sequence is TGTGCCAGCTCACCGAGGCTCATGGGCGACTATGGCTACACCTTC. This sequence encodes CASSPRLMGDYGYTF.

The V and J genes are TRBV6-5 and TRBJ1-2; a possible D gene is TRBD1 (6 bases). The germline gives CDR1 MNHEY, CDR2 SVGAGI. Trimming left V 2 bases short and J 4 bases short, with 14 bases between. This CDR3 contains 15 residues. The CDR3 spells CASSYVTGLGYGYTF. The CDR3 nucleotides are TGTGCCAGCAGTTACGTCACAGGGTTGGGCTATGGCTACACCTTC.

This chain joins TRBV28 and TRBJ1-4, with D maybe TRBD1 (6 bases). CDR1 and CDR2 (germline): MDHEN, SYDVKM. The CDR3 sequence is 12 residues long. Trimming cost V 5 bases and J 15 bases, with 16 bases left between them. The CDR3 loop is CASSTGTAELFF. The CDR3 nucleotides read TGTGCCAGCAGTACAGGGACCGCAGAATTGTTTTTT.

This clone was found once. V and J are TRBV29-1 and TRBJ1-1; D unclear. The CDR3 covers 13 residues. The germline V gene has CDR1 SQVTM and CDR2 ANQGSEA. V was pared by 4 bases and J by 2 bases, with 11 bases between. CDR3 sequence (DNA): TGCAGCGTTGTTCAAGCAGGAAACACTGAAGCTTTCTTT. Translated: CSVVQAGNTEAFF.

This chain uses TRBV4-2 with TRBJ2-2; D is unclear. V was cut by 2 bases and J by 0 bases, with 13 bases left in between. Germline V gene data show CDR1 as LGHNA and CDR2 as YNFKEQ. The CDR3 covers 17 residues. CDR3 in amino acids: CASSQSAVLTNTGELFF. CDR3 nucleotides: TGTGCCAGCAGCCAAAGCGCGGTCCTCACGAACACCGGGGAGCTGTTTTTT.

The chain recombines TRBV5-1 with TRBJ1-4; D is perhaps TRBD1 (6 bases). The CDR3 sequence is 14 residues long. CDR1 is SGHRS, CDR2 YFSETQ, per germline. Deletions cut 1 base from V and 7 bases from J, with 11 bases between. CDR3 sequence (DNA): TGCGCCAGCAGCTTGCGAAGGGGGGGTGAAAAACTGTTTTTT. Protein sequence: CASSLRRGGEKLFF.

The genes are TRBV28 and TRBJ1-1; TRBD1 is a possible D gene (5 bases). Germline CDR1 reads MDHEN; CDR2 reads SYDVKM. Trimming removed 4 bases at V and 4 bases at J, with 16 bases between. This CDR3 is built from 15 residues. As DNA, the CDR3 is TGTGCCAGCAGTTCCCCGGCGGGGGTCGTCACTGAAGCTTTCTTT. It is translated as CASSSPAGVVTEAFF.

The CDR3 loop reads CSVTSGSFRETQYF. The CDR3 DNA reads as TGCAGCGTGACTAGCGGGAGTTTCAGAGAGACCCAGTACTTC. The rearrangement links TRBV29-1 to TRBJ2-5; 12 bases line up with TRBD2. Trimming took 6 bases from V and 4 from J; bases not matched to a gene: 6. Germline assignment: CDR1 SQVTM and CDR2 ANQGSEA. The CDR3 length is 14 residues.

The gene calls are TRBV6-5 and TRBJ2-1; 7 nucleotides align to TRBD2. J was trimmed by 9 bases and V by 7 bases; bases with no gene match: 12. The V gene's germline CDR1 is MNHEY and CDR2 SVGAGI. The CDR3 is 14 residues long. For the CDR3, the DNA is TGTGCCAGCAACAATGGGGCGGGAGAGAGTGAGCAGTTCTTC. Amino acids: CASNNGAGESEQFF.

Here the CDR3 DNA reads TGTGCCAGCAGCTCGCCACCGTCTAGCGGGAGGGTTGATTATACGCAGTATTTT. Amino acids: CASSSPPSSGRVDYTQYF. The chain combines TRBV7-3 with TRBJ2-3; 12 bases map to TRBD2. Trimming cost V 4 bases and J 7 bases; bases outside gene matches: 15. The length of the CDR3 is 18 residues. Per the germline V gene, CDR1 is SGHTA and CDR2 is FQGTGA. The full variable domain, its missing parts supplied by reference TRBV7-3 and TRBJ2-3, is GAGVSQTPSNKVTEKGKYVELRCDPISGHTALYWYRQSLGQGPEFLIYFQGTGAADDSGLPNDRFFAVRPEGSVSTLKIQRTERGDSAVYLCASSSPPSSGRVDYTQYFGPGTRLTVL.

This clone came up a few times. V is TRBV2 and J is TRBJ1-5; maybe TRBD1 (6 bases). Trimming left V 3 bases short and J 6 bases short, with 12 bases between. The CDR3 spans 14 residues. Germline values: CDR1 SNHLY, CDR2 FYNNEI. DNA of the CDR3: TGTGCCAGCAGTGAGGTAACAGGGTCTCAGCCCCAGCATTTT. Translating gives CASSEVTGSQPQHF.

This clone was counted a single time. The chain joins TRBV9 to TRBJ2-1, with 8 bases lining up with TRBD2. V lost 0 bases and J lost 0; bases outside the gene matches: 2. CDR1 is SGDLS, CDR2 YYNGEE, per germline. This CDR3 comprises 16 residues. The CDR3 loop reads CASSVDSGISYNEQFF. As DNA, the CDR3 is TGTGCCAGCAGCGTAGATAGCGGGATCTCCTACAATGAGCAGTTCTTC.

This sequence joins TRBV20-1 and TRBJ2-7, with 7 bases lining up with TRBD1. CDR1 and CDR2 from the germline V gene are DFQATT and SNEGSKA (reference sequence). The CDR3 spans 11 residues. The CDR3 DNA sequence: TGCAGGCGAGGGGGCCTCTACGAGCAGTACTTC. Protein product: CRRGGLYEQYF.

The V gene is TRBV5-1, the J gene TRBJ2-3; 10 nucleotides align to TRBD1. Germline lookup yields CDR1 SGHRS and CDR2 YFSETQ. CDR3 length equals 14 residues. V was pared by 5 bases and J by 3 bases, with 3 bases of the junction left unmatched. The CDR3 loop reads CASSRQGATDTQYF. The CDR3 DNA follows: TGCGCCAGCAGTCGACAGGGGGCGACAGATACGCAGTATTTT.

The chain combines TRBV5-1 with TRBJ1-1; 10 nucleotides agree with TRBD1. Losses at the gene ends were 1 base for V and 0 bases for J; bases not matched to a gene: 6. Germline CDR1 is SGHRS and CDR2 is YFSETQ. The CDR3 is made up of 17 amino acids. CDR3 nucleotide sequence: TGCGCCAGCAGCTTGAGTGGGACAGGGGTCATGAACACTGAAGCTTTCTTT. Amino acids: CASSLSGTGVMNTEAFF.

This clone has a single count. CDR3 DNA sequence: TGTGCCAGCAGCATCGGGGGGGTTACTAATGAAAAACTGTTTTTT. As protein: CASSIGGVTNEKLFF. The J gene is TRBJ1-4, the V gene TRBV6-4, with D possibly being TRBD1 (5 bases). The CDR3 is 15 residues long. Germline V gives CDR1 MRHNA, CDR2 SNTAGT. V gave up 6 bases and J gave up 2 bases, with 13 bases separating them.

This sequence joins TRBV4-1 and TRBJ1-1, with D tentatively TRBD1 (5 bases). The CDR3 consists of 14 residues. With 2 bases removed from V and 5 bases from J, the gap between germline ends came to 12 bases. CDR1 is MGHRA, CDR2 YSYEKL, per germline. The CDR3 DNA is TGCGCCAGCAGCCAACCCGGACGGGGGACTGAAGCTTTCTTT. This codes for CASSQPGRGTEAFF.

The chain carries TRBV5-6 and TRBJ1-2, with D possibly TRBD1 on 5 matching bases. Trimming pared 9 bases from V and 3 bases from J, leaving 18 bases between. The CDR3 spans 14 residues. Germline CDR1 SGHDT, CDR2 YYEEEE. As DNA, the CDR3 is TGTGCCATCACAGGTATCCTTTTGGACTATGGCTACACCTTC. This sequence encodes CAITGILLDYGYTF. Using reference TRBV5-6 and TRBJ1-2 for the parts outside the CDR3, the full variable domain is DAGVTQSPTHLIKTRGQQVTLRCSPKSGHDTVSWYQQALGQGPQFIFQYYEEEERQRGNFPDRFSGHQFPNYSSELNVNALLLGDSALYLCAITGILLDYGYTFGSGTRLTVV.

This clone is a singleton in its sample. The chain employs TRBV9 and TRBJ2-1; 7 bases are shared with TRBD2. From germline, CDR1 is SGDLS and CDR2 YYNGEE. The CDR3 covers 15 residues. After removal of 4 bases from V and 2 bases from J, the junction contained 6 bases not matched to a gene. The CDR3 nucleotides read TGTGCCAGCAGCCGGAGCGGGGCAACCTACAATGAGCAGTTCTTC. Protein sequence: CASSRSGATYNEQFF.

The chain has TRBV30 and TRBJ2-7; TRBD2 matches at 14 bases. The CDR3 is 14 residues long. V dropped 6 bases and J dropped 1; count of bases not matched to a gene: 2. The V gene's germline CDR1 is GTSNPN and CDR2 SVGIG (reference sequence). The CDR3 loop is CACRLAGGSYEQYF. CDR3 DNA sequence: TGTGCCTGTAGACTAGCGGGAGGGTCCTACGAGCAGTACTTC.

This sequence joins TRBV27 and TRBJ1-1; the D gene is possibly TRBD1 (5 bases). Germline V CDR1 and CDR2: MNHEY, SMNVEV (reference sequence). The CDR3 loop spans 17 amino acids. Trimming stripped 1 base from V and 1 base from J, with 16 bases between. The CDR3 protein is CASSLFSVGRENTEAFF. CDR3 in DNA: TGTGCCAGCAGTTTATTTAGTGTAGGCAGGGAGAACACTGAAGCTTTCTTT.

The chain couples TRBV5-6 to TRBJ2-3; no reliable D call. CDR3 size: 14 residues. The germline gives CDR1 SGHDT, CDR2 YYEEEE. The V end was cut by 4 bases, the J end by 3 bases, with 12 bases between. The CDR3 nucleotides are TGTGCCAGCAGCCCGGCCGGGCCGACAGATACGCAGTATTTT. It encodes CASSPAGPTDTQYF.

In this sample, this clone turned up once. The gene calls are TRBV4-1 and TRBJ2-7, with D hard to call. This CDR3 has 13 amino acids. Germline CDR1 and CDR2: MGHRA and YSYEKL. Deletions cut 0 bases from V and 9 bases from J, with 12 bases between. The CDR3 DNA follows: TGCGCCAGCAGCCAAGATCAAGGAGAATGGCAGTACTTC. Its protein product is CASSQDQGEWQYF.